The 27 T cell receptor beta chains in this list originate from one sample, sequenced in a study of Ad26.COV2.S vaccination and SARS-CoV-2 variants. The treatment: about 20 received Ad26.COV2.S at low or high dose, single or two shots; about 5 received placebo; per-sample allocation not given. Samples came from day 63 after the first vaccine or placebo injection. Generated by immunoSEQ multiplex PCR, the TCRdb table keeps only in-frame clones and is missing some. The data contain some 400,000 clones, 75% to 90% of them singletons. Specimen: peripheral blood, collected in a trial of Ad26.COV2.S vaccine versus placebo. Receptors originate from a person aged 18-60 years who received the Ad26.COV2.S COVID-19 vaccine or a placebo.

This clone has only one observation. V gene TRBV5-1 combines with J gene TRBJ2-7; 9 nucleotides line up with TRBD2. Germline V gives CDR1 SGHRS, CDR2 YFSETQ. The trim removed 1 base at V and 0 bases at J, leaving 2 bases unmatched. The CDR3 length is 15 residues. The CDR3 sequence: CASSLFSGSSYEQYF. The CDR3 DNA follows: TGCGCCAGCAGCTTGTTTAGCGGGAGCTCCTACGAGCAGTACTTC.

V gene TRBV24-1 combines with J gene TRBJ2-7; D is possibly TRBD1 (6 bases). The V gene lost 2 bases and the J gene lost 4 bases, with 11 bases spanning the gap. CDR3 size: 14 residues. Germline V gene data show CDR1 as KGHDR and CDR2 as SFDVKD. CDR3 nucleotides: TGTGCCACCAGTGATTCGGGCAGGGGATACGAGCAGTACTTC. This sequence encodes CATSDSGRGYEQYF.

V and J are TRBV4-1 and TRBJ1-2; D uncertain. The V end lost 0 bases, the J end lost 6 bases, and 14 bases lay between the germline ends. The CDR3 length is 15 residues. Germline-derived CDR1 and CDR2 are MGHRA and YSYEKL. The CDR3 DNA follows: TGCGCCAGCAGCCAAGAGGGCAGGTCATCCCATGGCTACACCTTC. Encoded protein: CASSQEGRSSHGYTF.

The J gene is TRBJ1-5, the V gene TRBV10-2; D gene uncertain. Germline-derived CDR1 and CDR2 are WSHSY and SAAADI. The CDR3 runs 13 residues. Trimming removed 6 bases at V and 7 bases at J, with 13 bases between. The CDR3 is CASSSGVRQPQHF. The CDR3 region has the DNA TGCGCCAGCAGCTCCGGGGTCAGACAGCCCCAGCATTTT.

This clone was detected once. This chain uses TRBV28 with TRBJ1-6; 8 bases are shared with TRBD1. In germline, CDR1 is MDHEN, CDR2 SYDVKM. The J segment lost 10 bases and the V segment lost 6 bases, leaving 8 bases of the junction unmatched. The CDR3 is 14 residues long. The CDR3 DNA reads as TGTGCCAGCAGGCTAAGACAGGGGTGGTCACCCCTCCACTTT. Translation gives CASRLRQGWSPLHF.

The chain has TRBV7-9 and TRBJ2-1, with 8 positions matching TRBD2. There are 16 residues in the CDR3. CDR1 and CDR2 (germline): SEHNR, FQNEAQ (reference sequence). V shed 5 bases and J 2 bases; nucleotides not matched to a gene: 8. CDR3 amino acids: CASSKGSGLAYNEQFF. The CDR3 coding sequence is TGTGCCAGCAGCAAAGGATCGGGACTAGCCTACAATGAGCAGTTCTTC.

The J gene is TRBJ2-7, the V gene TRBV5-8, with D perhaps assigned TRBD1 or TRBD2 (5 bases each). The V and J ends lost 4 bases and 3 bases respectively, with 20 bases between them. Germline assignment: CDR1 SGHTS and CDR2 YDEGEE. This CDR3 has 16 amino acids. The chain's CDR3 is CASSPGVGGPLYEQYF. The CDR3, as DNA: TGTGCCAGCAGCCCAGGAGTTGGGGGACCGCTCTACGAGCAGTACTTC. The entire variable domain, with the rest obtained from reference TRBV5-8 and TRBJ2-7, is as follows: EAGVTQSPTHLIKTRGQQATLRCSPISGHTSVYWYQQALGLGLQFLLWYDEGEERNRGNFPPRFSGRQFPNYSSELNVNALELEDSALYLCASSPGVGGPLYEQYFGPGTRLTVT.

The rearrangement uses TRBV2 and TRBJ1-5; perhaps TRBD1 as D (5 bases). Germline V lookup: CDR1 SNHLY, CDR2 FYNNEI. CDR3 length: 15 amino acids. The germline V and J ends were trimmed by 3 bases and 1 base, with 10 bases remaining between them. CDR3 bases: TGTGCCAGCAGTGAGGGGCACACAAGCAATCAGCCCCAGCATTTT. It translates to CASSEGHTSNQPQHF.

J is TRBJ2-3 and V is TRBV2; D call uncertain. The CDR3 spans 14 residues. The ends were cut back, 5 bases at V and 2 bases at J, with 11 bases in the middle. The germline gives CDR1 SNHLY, CDR2 FYNNEI. CDR3 sequence: CASSSVLATDTQYF. As DNA, the CDR3 is TGTGCCAGCAGTTCCGTTTTAGCCACAGATACGCAGTATTTT.

The V gene is TRBV10-1, the J gene TRBJ1-1, with D perhaps matching TRBD1 (5 bases). Germline V gene sequence: CDR1 WNHNN, CDR2 SYGVQD (reference sequence). V lost 7 bases and J lost 1, with 13 bases in between. The CDR3 has 14 residues. CDR3 coding DNA: TGCGCCAGCATCCCCCCTAGGGGGAACACTGAAGCTTTCTTT. Amino acids: CASIPPRGNTEAFF.

V usage is TRBV15 and J usage is TRBJ2-3; 16 nucleotides match TRBD2. This CDR3 region has 20 residues. Germline CDR1 is LNHNV and CDR2 is YYDKDF (reference sequence). With 1 base clipped from V and 4 bases from J, the junction kept 11 bases outside the gene matches. In DNA, the CDR3 is TGTGCCACCAGCAGAGCTCTGGGACTAGCGGGAGGGCCTCGCGCAGATACGCAGTATTTT. Amino acid sequence: CATSRALGLAGGPRADTQYF.

This sequence joins TRBV6-5 and TRBJ2-6; D call uncertain. Germline V gene lookup returns CDR1 MNHEY and CDR2 SVGAGI. The germline V and J ends were trimmed by 3 bases and 4 bases, with 4 bases remaining between them. This CDR3 has 13 residues. This CDR3 reads CASSYRGANVLTF. The CDR3 DNA reads as TGTGCCAGCAGTTATCGAGGGGCCAACGTCCTGACTTTC.

This rearrangement joins TRBV3-1 (or the pseudogene TRBV3-2) to TRBJ2-7, with a possible D match to TRBD1 (6 bases). CDR1 and CDR2 (germline): LGHDT, YNNKEL (reference sequence). V lost 6 bases and J lost 2, with 14 bases in between. The CDR3 has 14 residues. The CDR3 reads CASRDAQGPYEQYF. CDR3 nucleotides: TGTGCCAGCAGGGACGCACAGGGCCCCTACGAGCAGTACTTC.

This clone was seen a single time. The chain joins TRBV4-1 to TRBJ1-5; unclear D gene. The germline CDR1 and CDR2 sequences are MGHRA and YSYEKL. The CDR3 sequence is 16 residues long. Trimming shortened V by 1 base and J by 5 bases, and 15 bases separated the two germline ends. The CDR3 region has the DNA TGCGCCAGCAGCCAAGCAGGTAACGGGGAGGATCAGCCCCAGCATTTT. Its protein is CASSQAGNGEDQPQHF.

This chain joins TRBV6-5 and TRBJ2-1; maybe TRBD1 (6 bases). The CDR3 runs to 15 residues. V lost 8 bases, J lost 9 bases, and 23 bases lay in between. Per germline, CDR1 MNHEY and CDR2 SVGAGI. CDR3 amino acids: CASGTGSVIGGEQFF. In DNA form, the CDR3 reads TGTGCCAGCGGTACGGGCTCAGTCATAGGGGGTGAGCAGTTCTTC.

The chain carries TRBV5-1 and TRBJ2-7, with 7 bases fitting TRBD2. The CDR3 is 15 amino acids. CDR1 and CDR2 from the germline V gene are SGHRS and YFSETQ. With 0 bases clipped from V and 5 bases from J, the junction kept 8 bases outside the gene matches. The CDR3 sequence is CASSLEGAGADEQYF. In DNA form, the CDR3 reads TGCGCCAGCAGCTTGGAAGGTGCGGGAGCTGACGAGCAGTACTTC.

The gene calls are TRBV28 and TRBJ2-2; weak D call: TRBD1 (5 bases). CDR3 length: 17 residues. Germline V CDR1 and CDR2: MDHEN, SYDVKM. V was cut by 2 bases and J by 7 bases, with 20 bases left in between. The CDR3, as DNA: TGTGCCAGCAGTTTAATTAGTTGGCAGGGTCATGTCGGGGAGCTGTTTTTT. Protein product: CASSLISWQGHVGELFF.

V and J are TRBV28 and TRBJ2-6, with D hard to call. The germline V and J ends were trimmed by 9 bases and 0 bases, with 15 bases remaining between them. The CDR3 length is 16 residues. Germline V lookup: CDR1 MDHEN, CDR2 SYDVKM. The CDR3 here is CASRQIGSSGANVLTF. The CDR3, as DNA: TGTGCCAGTAGGCAAATCGGTAGCTCTGGGGCCAACGTCCTGACTTTC.

The chain recombines TRBV10-2 with TRBJ2-6, with D maybe TRBD2 (6 bases). CDR3 size: 16 residues. V lost 9 bases and J 2 bases, leaving 17 bases between the germline ends. CDR1 is WSHSY and CDR2 is SAAADI in the germline V gene. The CDR3 DNA reads as TGCGCCAGTCGTACGGGGGTAGGGGCTGGGGCCAACGTCCTGACTTTC. It is translated as CASRTGVGAGANVLTF.

The chain joins TRBV6-2 or TRBV6-3 to TRBJ2-7; D perhaps matches TRBD2 (6 bases). The CDR3 sequence is 15 residues long. V shed 2 bases and J shed 4 bases, with 15 bases lying between them. Germline-derived CDR1 and CDR2 are MNHEY and SVGEGT. Here the CDR3 reads CASSYAEAGRYEQYF. CDR3 DNA: TGTGCCAGCAGTTACGCAGAGGCGGGAAGGTACGAGCAGTACTTC.

V is TRBV7-2 and J is TRBJ2-1; D ambiguous. CDR1 and CDR2 (germline): SGHTA, FQGNSA. The CDR3 has 18 residues. Trimming took 3 bases from V and 0 from J, leaving 18 bases between them. CDR3 nucleotides: TGTGCCAGCAGCTTCCGCCTGTCTGGTCTCAGCTCCTACAATGAGCAGTTCTTC. Protein product: CASSFRLSGLSSYNEQFF. Complete variable domain (other parts from reference TRBV7-2 and TRBJ2-1): GAGVSQSPSNKVTEKGKDVELRCDPISGHTALYWYRQSLGQGLEFLIYFQGNSAPDKSGLPSDRFSAERTGGSVSTLTIQRTQQEDSAVYLCASSFRLSGLSSYNEQFFGPGTRLTVL.

The rearrangement links TRBV5-5 to TRBJ2-7; tentatively, D is TRBD1 or TRBD2 (5 bases each). The germline CDR1 and CDR2 sequences are SGHKS and YYEKEE (reference sequence). The CDR3 length is 14 residues. V was pared by 0 bases and J by 6 bases, with 13 bases between. CDR3 region: CASSLGGAGGEQYF. For the CDR3, the DNA is TGTGCCAGCAGCTTGGGGGGAGCTGGGGGCGAGCAGTACTTC.

This clone has just a few counts. The genes are TRBV30 and TRBJ2-2; 13 nucleotides line up with TRBD2. This CDR3 has 15 amino acids. V lost 1 base, J lost 7 bases, and 3 bases stayed unmatched. From germline, CDR1 is GTSNPN and CDR2 SVGIG (reference sequence). CDR3 nucleotide sequence: TGTGCCTGGAGTGAACTAGCGGGAGGGGTCGGGGAGCTGTTTTTT. It yields the protein CAWSELAGGVGELFF.

The chain employs TRBV5-1 and TRBJ2-7; 12 bases are shared with TRBD2. The CDR3 is 15 amino acids. Germline assignment: CDR1 SGHRS and CDR2 YFSETQ. With V trimmed by 4 bases and J by 6 bases, 8 bases remained unmatched. The CDR3 is CASSPMTSGSSEQYF. CDR3 in DNA: TGCGCCAGCAGCCCTATGACTAGCGGGAGTTCCGAGCAGTACTTC.

In this sample, this clone turned up once. The J gene is TRBJ1-1, the V gene TRBV7-9; D unclear. The germline gives CDR1 SEHNR, CDR2 FQNEAQ (reference sequence). V was clipped by 6 bases and J by 2 bases, with 19 bases between them. The CDR3 is 16 residues long. In nucleotides, the CDR3 is TGTGCCAGCAGTTCCGTTGTGGGAGGCGAAAACACTGAAGCTTTCTTT. Residues: CASSSVVGGENTEAFF.

This rearrangement joins TRBV27 to TRBJ2-3; 9 bases line up with TRBD1. The CDR3 is 17 residues long. Unmatched junction bases numbered 13, after V lost 5 bases and J lost 4 bases. Germline V CDR1 and CDR2: MNHEY, SMNVEV (reference sequence). DNA of the CDR3: TGTGCCAGCAGTGACACAGGGGGCCAAATGTTGGCAGATACGCAGTATTTT. Translated: CASSDTGGQMLADTQYF.

The chain links TRBV4-1 to TRBJ2-7; 8 bases are a match to TRBD2. Trimming at V came to 1 base and at J to 4 bases, leaving 9 bases not matched to a gene. CDR1 is MGHRA, CDR2 YSYEKL, per germline. The CDR3 totals 16 residues. The DNA of the CDR3 is TGCGCCAGCAGCCAAGTAAGTGCTAGCGGGCCATACGAGCAGTACTTC. It yields the protein CASSQVSASGPYEQYF.